Listed here are 6 T cell receptor beta chains from one sample, sequenced in a study of shared clonotypes between healthy human individuals. The method was immunoSEQ multiplex PCR; TCRdb's version includes in-frame clones alone and lacks a portion of them. The data show about 690,000 clones, with 90% seen just once and about 33% held by the top ten. The sample comprised memory CD8+ T cells from PBMCs. As for subset: CD45RO+ cells pooled with CCR7-negative TemRA cells. Receptors originate from a man aged 18 to 30 in good health. Some clones in this sample may be carry-over from other donors' samples.

The J gene is TRBJ2-1, the V gene TRBV28, with 7 bases identical to TRBD2. V shed 6 bases and J 3 bases; nucleotides not matched to a gene: 14. The germline V gene has CDR1 MDHEN and CDR2 SYDVKM. The CDR3 has 17 amino acids. Written as DNA, the CDR3 is TGTGCCAGCAGGACGACCCAGACGGGAGGAATCTACAATGAGCAGTTCTTC. Its protein product is CASRTTQTGGIYNEQFF.

The V gene is TRBV7-9, the J gene TRBJ1-4; no reliable D call. CDR1 is SEHNR, CDR2 FQNEAQ, per germline (reference sequence). Trimming cost V 10 bases and J 6 bases, with 9 bases left between them. This CDR3 is 11 amino acids long. The CDR3 here is CATAGDEKLFF. The CDR3, as DNA: TGTGCCACGGCCGGGGATGAAAAACTGTTTTTT. Full variable domain (remainder filled in from reference TRBV7-9 and TRBJ1-4): DTGVSQNPRHKITKRGQNVTFRCDPISEHNRLYWYRQTLGQGPEFLTYFQNEAQLEKSRLLSDRFSAERPKGSFSTLEIQRTEQGDSAMYLCATAGDEKLFFGSGTQLSVL.

The chain is built from TRBV7-9 and TRBJ2-3; TRBD2 aligns across 7 bases. The CDR3 covers 15 residues. V was pared by 4 bases and J by 3 bases, with 7 bases of the junction left unmatched. Germline assignment: CDR1 SEHNR and CDR2 FQNEAQ (reference sequence). The CDR3 protein is CASSSGTTPTDTQYF. The DNA for the CDR3 is TGTGCCAGCAGCTCCGGGACTACCCCGACAGATACGCAGTATTTT. Combining the CDR3 with reference TRBV7-9 and TRBJ2-3 gives the whole variable domain DTGVSQNPRHKITKRGQNVTFRCDPISEHNRLYWYRQTLGQGPEFLTYFQNEAQLEKSRLLSDRFSAERPKGSFSTLEIQRTEQGDSAMYLCASSSGTTPTDTQYFGPGTRLTVL.

V and J are TRBV5-4 and TRBJ1-3; 7 nucleotides match TRBD1. Losses at the gene ends were 4 bases for V and 2 bases for J; bases not matched to a gene: 3. This CDR3 region has 14 residues. Germline loops: CDR1 SGHNT, CDR2 YYREEE (reference sequence). The CDR3 here is CASSETGAGNTIYF. As DNA, the CDR3 is TGTGCCAGCAGCGAAACAGGGGCTGGAAACACCATATATTTT.

V usage is TRBV9 and J usage is TRBJ2-7; no reliable D call. Germline V CDR1 and CDR2: SGDLS, YYNGEE. CDR3 length: 14 amino acids. V shed 10 bases and J shed 0 bases, with 17 bases lying between them. CDR3 region: CAGQKERRSYEQYF. The CDR3 nucleotides are TGTGCCGGGCAGAAGGAGAGACGCTCCTACGAGCAGTACTTC.

V is TRBV9 and J is TRBJ2-7; no firm D call. Germline CDR1 is SGDLS and CDR2 is YYNGEE. With 4 bases removed from V and 4 bases from J, the gap between germline ends came to 18 bases. The CDR3 runs 15 residues. The CDR3 sequence: CASSPPGLEPYEQYF. CDR3 DNA sequence: TGTGCCAGCAGCCCGCCCGGGCTGGAACCATACGAGCAGTACTTC.